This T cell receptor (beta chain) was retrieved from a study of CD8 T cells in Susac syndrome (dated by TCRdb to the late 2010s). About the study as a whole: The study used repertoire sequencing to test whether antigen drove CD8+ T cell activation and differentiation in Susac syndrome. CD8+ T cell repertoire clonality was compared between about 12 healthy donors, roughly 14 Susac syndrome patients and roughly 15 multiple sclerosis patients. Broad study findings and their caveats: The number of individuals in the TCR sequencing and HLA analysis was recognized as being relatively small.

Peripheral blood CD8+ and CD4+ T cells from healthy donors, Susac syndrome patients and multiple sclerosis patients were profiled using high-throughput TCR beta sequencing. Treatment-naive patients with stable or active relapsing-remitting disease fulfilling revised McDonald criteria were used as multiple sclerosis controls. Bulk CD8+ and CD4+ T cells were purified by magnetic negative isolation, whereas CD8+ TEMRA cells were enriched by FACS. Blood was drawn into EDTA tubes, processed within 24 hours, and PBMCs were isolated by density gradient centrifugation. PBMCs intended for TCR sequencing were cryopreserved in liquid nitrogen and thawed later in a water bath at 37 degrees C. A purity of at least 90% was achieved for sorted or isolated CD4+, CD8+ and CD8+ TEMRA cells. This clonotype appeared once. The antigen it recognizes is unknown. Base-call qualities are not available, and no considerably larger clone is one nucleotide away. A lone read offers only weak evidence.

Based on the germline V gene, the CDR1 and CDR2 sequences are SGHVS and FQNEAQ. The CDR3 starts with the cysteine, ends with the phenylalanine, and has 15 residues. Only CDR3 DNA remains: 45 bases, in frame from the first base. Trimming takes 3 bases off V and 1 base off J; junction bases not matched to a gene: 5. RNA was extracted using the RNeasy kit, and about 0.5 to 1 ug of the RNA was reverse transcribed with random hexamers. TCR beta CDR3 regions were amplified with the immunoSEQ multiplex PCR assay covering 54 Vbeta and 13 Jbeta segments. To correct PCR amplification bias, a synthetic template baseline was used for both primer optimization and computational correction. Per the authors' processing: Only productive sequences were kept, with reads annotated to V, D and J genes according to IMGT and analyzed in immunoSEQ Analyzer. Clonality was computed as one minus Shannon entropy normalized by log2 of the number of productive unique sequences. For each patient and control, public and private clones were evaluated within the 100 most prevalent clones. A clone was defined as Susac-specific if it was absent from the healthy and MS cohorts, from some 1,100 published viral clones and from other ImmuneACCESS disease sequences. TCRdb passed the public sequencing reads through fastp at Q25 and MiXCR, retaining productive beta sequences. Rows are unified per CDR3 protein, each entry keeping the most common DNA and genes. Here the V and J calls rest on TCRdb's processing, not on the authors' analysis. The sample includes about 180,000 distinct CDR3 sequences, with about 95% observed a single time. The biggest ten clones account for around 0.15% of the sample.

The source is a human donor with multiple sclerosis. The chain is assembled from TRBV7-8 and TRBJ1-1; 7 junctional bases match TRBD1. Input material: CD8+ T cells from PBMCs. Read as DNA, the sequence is TGTGCCAGCAGCTTTACAGGGGAGTGGAACACTGAAGCTTTCTTT. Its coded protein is CASSFTGEWNTEAFF. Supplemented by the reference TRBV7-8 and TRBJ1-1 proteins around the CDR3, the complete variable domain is GAGVSQSPRYKVAKRGQDVALRCDPISGHVSLFWYQQALGQGPEFLTYFQNEAQLDKSGLPSDRFFAERPEGSVSTLKIQRTQQEDSAVYLCASSFTGEWNTEAFFGQGTRLTVV.